These T cell receptor beta chains were read from a single sample in a study of blood T cell repertoires in COVID-19. Sequenced by immunoSEQ multiplex PCR; TCRdb stores in-frame clones only, minus some. Here the sample spans around 130,000 clones, approximately 86% being singletons. The source material was peripheral blood. These receptors were taken from a human donor in a cohort sampled during active COVID-19. The CDR3 runs from the conserved cysteine through the conserved F or W. Fields, in order: V gene, D gene, J gene, clone size, CDR3 protein, CDR3 DNA. D genes are given only for firm matches. The size field is filled for only some rows; it gives once, few, many or a size class.

V: TRBV9
D: TRBD2
J: TRBJ2-3
size: .
CDR3: CASSPGLAVSTDTQYF
DNA: TGTGCCAGCAGCCCGGGACTAGCGGTATCCACAGATACGCAGTATTTT

V: TRBV5-1
D: TRBD1
J: TRBJ1-3
size: once
CDR3: CASSSDRGNTIYF
DNA: TGCGCCAGCAGCTCGGACAGGGGAAACACCATATATTTT

V: TRBV10-2
D: .
J: TRBJ1-2
size: .
CDR3: CASSESGVYGYGYTF
DNA: TGCGCCAGCAGTGAGTCAGGGGTGTACGGCTATGGCTACACCTTC

V: TRBV10-1
D: .
J: TRBJ1-5
size: .
CDR3: CASSEYGRNSNQPQHF
DNA: TGCGCCAGCAGTGAGTATGGGCGAAATAGCAATCAGCCCCAGCATTTT

V: TRBV11-2
D: TRBD1
J: TRBJ2-2
size: .
CDR3: CASSGDRGRRTGELFF
DNA: TGTGCCAGCAGCGGGGACAGGGGGCGACGGACCGGGGAGCTGTTTTTT

V: TRBV28
D: TRBD1
J: TRBJ1-5
size: .
CDR3: CASRSDRGGNQPQHF
DNA: TGTGCCAGCAGGTCGGACAGGGGGGGAAATCAGCCCCAGCATTTT

V: TRBV4-2
D: TRBD1
J: TRBJ1-4
size: .
CDR3: CASSPGLQGAEKLFF
DNA: TGTGCCAGCAGCCCGGGACTTCAGGGGGCGGAAAAACTGTTTTTT

V: TRBV7-2
D: .
J: TRBJ2-7
size: .
CDR3: CASSLGLRSYEQYF
DNA: TGTGCCAGCAGCTTAGGACTGCGGTCCTACGAGCAGTACTTC

V: TRBV4-1
D: .
J: TRBJ1-3
size: .
CDR3: CASSQATSIYF
DNA: TGCGCCAGCAGCCAAGCTACCTCCATATATTTT

V: TRBV7-8
D: .
J: TRBJ2-5
size: .
CDR3: CASSLGPQPVVTGRRETQYF
DNA: TGTGCCAGCAGCTTAGGACCACAGCCGGTGGTAACAGGGCGTAGGGAGACCCAGTACTTC

V: TRBV2
D: TRBD1
J: TRBJ1-5
size: .
CDR3: CASSMTGTYSNQPQHF
DNA: TGTGCCAGCAGCATGACAGGGACTTATAGCAATCAGCCCCAGCATTTT

V: TRBV19
D: TRBD1
J: TRBJ2-7
size: .
CDR3: CASSRDRDSYEQYF
DNA: TGTGCCAGTAGCCGGGACAGGGACTCCTACGAGCAGTACTTC

V: TRBV7-6
D: .
J: TRBJ2-5
size: once
CDR3: CASALAAPQETQYF
DNA: TGTGCCAGCGCCTTAGCGGCACCACAAGAGACCCAGTACTTC

V: TRBV28
D: TRBD1
J: TRBJ1-4
size: .
CDR3: CASSEGQGIRKLFF
DNA: TGTGCCAGCAGCGAGGGACAGGGTATCAGGAAACTGTTTTTT

V: TRBV2
D: TRBD2
J: TRBJ2-7
size: .
CDR3: CASKNGLASYEQYF
DNA: TGTGCCAGCAAAAACGGACTAGCATCCTACGAGCAGTACTTC

V: TRBV19
D: .
J: TRBJ2-1
size: few
CDR3: CASRGEASSYNEQFF
DNA: TGTGCCAGTAGGGGGGAGGCCAGCTCCTACAATGAGCAGTTCTTC

V: TRBV30
D: .
J: TRBJ2-7
size: .
CDR3: CAWSVGDYEQYF
DNA: TGTGCCTGGAGTGTAGGGGACTACGAGCAGTACTTC

V: TRBV11-2
D: TRBD1
J: TRBJ1-6
size: .
CDR3: CASSPKGAWNSPLHF
DNA: TGTGCCAGCAGCCCTAAGGGGGCATGGAATTCACCCCTCCACTTT

V: TRBV6-5
D: .
J: TRBJ2-7
size: .
CDR3: CATEDTDSYEQYF
DNA: TGTGCCACCGAGGACACTGACTCCTACGAGCAGTACTTC

V: TRBV5-1
D: .
J: TRBJ2-7
size: .
CDR3: CASSFQGHSYEQYF
DNA: TGCGCCAGCAGCTTCCAGGGCCACTCCTACGAGCAGTACTTC

V: TRBV18
D: .
J: TRBJ1-1
size: .
CDR3: CASSLGTNTEAFF
DNA: TGTGCCAGCTCACTAGGGACAAACACTGAAGCTTTCTTT

V: TRBV2
D: TRBD2
J: TRBJ2-5
size: once
CDR3: CASSEWASGGKETQYF
DNA: TGTGCCAGCAGTGAATGGGCTAGCGGGGGGAAAGAGACCCAGTACTTC

V: TRBV27
D: .
J: TRBJ2-2
size: .
CDR3: CASNLPGQLTGELFF
DNA: TGTGCCAGCAATTTGCCGGGACAACTAACCGGGGAGCTGTTTTTT

V: TRBV28
D: .
J: TRBJ1-1
size: .
CDR3: CASSLLRGSTEAFF
DNA: TGTGCCAGCAGTTTACTCAGGGGTTCCACTGAAGCTTTCTTT

V: TRBV7-9
D: TRBD2
J: TRBJ2-5
size: .
CDR3: CASSPWLAGVSETQYF
DNA: TGTGCCAGCAGCCCCTGGCTAGCGGGAGTATCTGAGACCCAGTACTTC

V: TRBV7-8
D: TRBD2
J: TRBJ2-2
size: .
CDR3: CASSPAGGGRRELFF
DNA: TGTGCCAGCAGCCCAGCGGGAGGGGGTAGGAGGGAGCTGTTTTTT

V: TRBV5-4
D: TRBD2
J: TRBJ2-7
size: .
CDR3: CASSFTSGRARSYEQYF
DNA: TGTGCCAGCAGTTTTACTAGCGGGAGGGCCAGGTCCTACGAGCAGTACTTC

V: TRBV30
D: .
J: TRBJ2-3
size: .
CDR3: CAWSLSGVADTQYF
DNA: TGTGCCTGGAGTTTATCGGGAGTGGCAGATACGCAGTATTTT

V: TRBV2
D: .
J: TRBJ1-6
size: .
CDR3: CASSGGVGSPLHF
DNA: TGTGCCAGCAGTGGGGGGGTGGGGTCACCCCTCCACTTT

V: TRBV15
D: .
J: TRBJ2-7
size: .
CDR3: CATSTRARGDEQYF
DNA: TGTGCCACCAGCACGAGGGCCAGGGGAGACGAGCAGTACTTC

V: TRBV27
D: TRBD1
J: TRBJ2-1
size: .
CDR3: CASSWDRGSYNEQFF
DNA: TGTGCCAGCAGCTGGGACAGAGGTTCCTACAATGAGCAGTTCTTC

V: TRBV4-1
D: .
J: TRBJ1-2
size: .
CDR3: CASSQVLTNYGYTF
DNA: TGCGCCAGCAGCCAAGTTCTAACTAACTATGGCTACACCTTC

V: TRBV15
D: TRBD2
J: TRBJ2-1
size: .
CDR3: CATSRAPSASGRAPYNEQFF
DNA: TGTGCCACCAGCAGAGCCCCCTCTGCTAGCGGGAGGGCCCCTTACAATGAGCAGTTCTTC

V: TRBV18
D: .
J: TRBJ1-2
size: .
CDR3: CASSPLQLGARGYTF
DNA: TGTGCCAGCTCACCATTGCAACTGGGGGCGCGAGGCTACACCTTC

V: TRBV3-1/TRBV3-2
D: TRBD1
J: TRBJ1-1
size: .
CDR3: CASSQDWGTGSAEAFF
DNA: TGTGCCAGCAGCCAAGATTGGGGGACAGGGTCGGCTGAAGCTTTCTTT

V: TRBV30
D: .
J: TRBJ1-1
size: .
CDR3: CAWSVRWNTEAFF
DNA: TGTGCCTGGAGTGTACGGTGGAACACTGAAGCTTTCTTT

V: TRBV7-9
D: .
J: TRBJ2-6
size: .
CDR3: CASSPSVSGANVLTF
DNA: TGTGCCAGCAGCCCCTCAGTCTCTGGGGCCAACGTCCTGACTTTC